This T cell receptor (beta chain) was observed in a study of molecular identifiers for immune sequencing clone quantification. A CD8+CD4-CCR7+CD45RA+ gate was used to sort naive CD8 T cells. V was clipped by 0 bases and J by 7 bases, with 19 bases between them. CDR1 is KGHSY and CDR2 is FQNENV in the germline V gene. The CDR3 length is 16 residues. Bulk TCR libraries used previously described methods and listed TCR primers. One entry per CDR3 protein, called by TCRdb with MiXCR from the PCR reads. The data contain 600,000 to 650,000 distinct CDR3 sequences, approximately 20% of them singletons. Sequences were obtained from naive CD8+ T cells from blood, with Jurkat cell RNA spiked in. As to subset: FACS-sorted CD8+CD4-CCR7+CD45RA+ naive T cells. The chain recombines TRBV16 with TRBJ2-7; D possibly uses TRBD1 or TRBD2 (6 bases each). This TCR was recovered from a human donor in good health. Some libraries in this study had Jurkat cell RNA spiked in. CDR3 in DNA: TGTGCCAGCAGCCAATCCCGGACAGCGGGCGGGTTAGAGCAGTACTTC. Protein product: CASSQSRTAGGLEQYF. The full variable domain, with the rest looked up from reference TRBV16 and TRBJ2-7, is GEEVAQTPKHLVRGEGQKAKLYCAPIKGHSYVFWYQQVLKNEFKFLISFQNENVFDETGMPKERFSAKCLPNSPCSLEIQATKLEDSAVYFCASSQSRTAGGLEQYFGPGTRLTVT.